The 5 T cell receptor beta chains in this list originate from one sample, sequenced in a study of blood T cells in healthy people across ages. Alongside a J-beta primer mix, a sample-barcoded 5' primer served in a second PCR lasting about 7 to 12 cycles. TCRdb called the 5' RACE reads again in MiXCR, with one record for every CDR3 protein. The table has hundreds of thousands of distinct CDR3 sequences, 25% seen once. The sample also formed part of further work on T cells of mothers and their children.

The material sequenced was blood. These receptors all come from a boy under 18 in good health.

For this clonotype: A read error may account for a junction end that differs from germline. CDR3 amino acids: CASSVGGNNEQFF. The CDR3 bases are TGTGCTAGCAGCGTGGGGGGGAACAATGAGCAGTTCTTC. The J gene is TRBJ2-1, the V gene TRBV9; 7 positions match TRBD2. The CDR3 sequence is 13 residues long. Germline lookup yields CDR1 SGDLS and CDR2 YYNGEE.

The rearrangement links TRBV7-8 to TRBJ2-6; possibly TRBD1 for D (6 bases). Trimming removed 4 bases at V and 0 bases at J, with 19 bases between. Germline V gene data show CDR1 as SGHVS and CDR2 as FQNEAQ. This CDR3 has 19 amino acids. The CDR3 sequence is CASSSEMTGHDSGANVLTF. The CDR3 nucleotides read TGTGCCAGCAGCTCCGAAATGACGGGACACGACTCTGGGGCCAACGTCCTGACTTTC.

This chain joins TRBV11-2 and TRBJ2-7; 10 nucleotides line up with TRBD2. Germline V gene lookup returns CDR1 SGHAT and CDR2 FQNNGV. J gave up 1 base and V 5 bases, and 23 bases lay outside the gene matches. The CDR3 spans 21 residues. The CDR3 reads CASSPPPVFSGRYLLSYEQYF. The DNA of the CDR3 is TGTGCCAGCAGCCCCCCCCCGGTGTTTAGCGGGAGGTACTTACTATCCTACGAGCAGTACTTC.

This clonotype was detected a few times. CDR3 residues: CSAKRFQTYEQYF. The CDR3 DNA is TGCAGTGCTAAGAGGTTCCAAACCTACGAGCAGTACTTC. The V and J genes are TRBV20-1 and TRBJ2-7; D is undetermined. Trimming stripped 4 bases from V and 2 bases from J, with 12 bases between. The germline gives CDR1 DFQATT, CDR2 SNEGSKA (reference sequence). CDR3 length: 13 residues.

The chain recombines TRBV24-1 with TRBJ2-3; D perhaps matches TRBD2 (6 bases). Trimming took off 2 bases at V and 1 base at J, with 12 bases between the two ends. The CDR3 is 16 amino acids. CDR1 KGHDR and CDR2 SFDVKD come from the germline V gene. This CDR3 is CATSDSYGGGTDTQYF. For the CDR3, the DNA is TGTGCCACCAGTGATTCCTACGGGGGAGGCACAGATACGCAGTATTTT.